This T cell receptor beta chain originates from a study of blood T cell repertoires in COVID-19. Study context: The United States, Italy and Spain supplied acute and convalescent COVID-19 samples. PBMCs, B-cell-depleted T cells, or T cells provided the cDNA or gDNA that made up the material.

Germline trimming cut 3 bases from V and 7 bases from J; bases unmatched to any gene: 9. The CDR3 contains 15 residues. Germline V gene data show CDR1 as MDHEN and CDR2 as SYDVKM. Authors' analysis steps: Amplification of reference gene primers provided the estimated nucleated cell counts. Profiling relied on immunoSEQ multiplex PCR, and the TCRdb table lists in-frame clones only, not all of them. The V and J calls and clone size are taken from that table; D and trimming were inferred from the DNA. The sample shows about 33,000 clones, about 88% of them seen only once. This rearrangement joins TRBV28 to TRBJ1-2; 9 bases are a match to TRBD1. The specimen sequenced was peripheral blood. The receptor's source is a human donor in a cohort sampled during active COVID-19. The CDR3 DNA follows: TGTGCCAGCAGTTTCAGGGACAGGGTTTGGGGTGGCTACACCTTC. As protein: CASSFRDRVWGGYTF.